This T cell receptor beta chain was recovered during a study of blood T cell repertoires in COVID-19. V lost 6 bases to trimming and J lost 3 bases, with 21 bases between them. The germline V gene has CDR1 WSHSY and CDR2 SAAADI. This CDR3 contains 16 residues. Original handling: Scientists estimated how many nucleated cells there were by amplifying reference gene primers. The repertoire was sequenced with immunoSEQ multiplex PCR; TCRdb's copy has only in-frame clones and lacks some. The D gene and trimming were derived from the DNA, and the V and J assignments and clone size from that table. The sample holds approximately 260,000 clones, over 75% seen once.

The sequence was collected from a human donor in a cohort sampled during active COVID-19. The rearrangement uses TRBV10-2 and TRBJ2-7, with D perhaps TRBD1 (7 bases). Sequenced: peripheral blood. The CDR3 DNA reads TGCGCCAGCAGCCCGCCGGGGGTACAGGGGCTCTACGAGCAGTACTTC. Its protein is CASSPPGVQGLYEQYF.